Listed below are T cell receptor beta chains from one sample, sequenced in a study of blood T cell repertoires in COVID-19. Sequenced by immunoSEQ multiplex PCR; TCRdb stores in-frame clones only, minus some. In the table there are 310,000 or so clones, approximately 90% of which are singletons. Sequencing used PBMCs or T cells enriched from blood (not recorded which). The source is a woman aged 40 to 50 who had recovered from COVID-19. The CDR3 runs from the conserved cysteine through the conserved F or W. The D gene is left open where the match is weak. Clone sizes are given selectively: once, few, many, or a class where the clone is expanded.

j_gene	v_gene	d_gene	abundance	CDR3nt	CDR3aa
TRBJ2-2	TRBV9	-	-	TGTGCCAGCATGGGGGCCACCGGGGAGCTGTTTTTT	CASMGATGELFF
TRBJ1-6	TRBV7-3	TRBD1	few	TGTGCCAGCAGCCCTCCGGGACAGCTAACCTATAATTCACCCCTCCACTTT	CASSPPGQLTYNSPLHF
TRBJ2-5	TRBV21-1	-	-	TGTGCCAGCAGCTATCTAGCGGGATTCGTGGAGACCCAGTACTTC	CASSYLAGFVETQYF
TRBJ2-1	TRBV3-1/TRBV3-2	-	-	TGTGCCAGCAGCCAAGACATCTCGAGCTACAATGAGCAGTTCTTC	CASSQDISSYNEQFF
TRBJ2-5	TRBV7-2	-	-	TGTGCCAGCAGCTTAGGGAGGGGGTCTAGCGGAGGGTCCCAAGAGACCCAGTACTTC	CASSLGRGSSGGSQETQYF
TRBJ2-1	TRBV5-1	TRBD1	-	TGCGCCAGCAGCTTGGTTACAGGGGGCGAGAATGAGCAGTTCTTC	CASSLVTGGENEQFF
TRBJ2-7	TRBV18	-	-	TGTGCCAGCTCACCAGGGGGGAGAGGCGAGCAGTACTTC	CASSPGGRGEQYF
TRBJ1-2	TRBV28	TRBD1	-	TGTGCCAGCAGTTCCTGGGACAGGGACTATGGCTACACCTTC	CASSSWDRDYGYTF
TRBJ2-7	TRBV21-1	-	-	TGTGCCAGCAGCCCCCAGGTCGGCGGGAGCTCCTACGAGCAGTACTTC	CASSPQVGGSSYEQYF
TRBJ1-3	TRBV6-1	-	-	TGTGCCAGCAGTGAAAATCGCTCTGGAAACACCATATATTTT	CASSENRSGNTIYF
TRBJ2-3	TRBV6-5	TRBD2	-	TGTGCCAGCAGGCCGGGACTAAGCACAGATACGCAGTATTTT	CASRPGLSTDTQYF
TRBJ1-1	TRBV11-3	TRBD1	-	TGTGCCAGCAGCCCTGGACAGGGGGCTGGCACTGAAGCTTTCTTT	CASSPGQGAGTEAFF
TRBJ1-2	TRBV7-2	TRBD1	few	TGTGCCAGCAGCTCTAGACCGGGACAGGCGAACTATGGCTACACCTTC	CASSSRPGQANYGYTF
TRBJ2-1	TRBV7-8	-	-	TGTGCCAGCAGCCAGAGATACAATGAGCAGTTCTTC	CASSQRYNEQFF
TRBJ2-3	TRBV7-2	TRBD2	once	TGTGCCAGCAGCCCCGCCGGAGCTACTAGCGGGAGAGCAGCAGATACGCAGTATTTT	CASSPAGATSGRAADTQYF
TRBJ2-7	TRBV6-5	-	-	TGTGCCACTAGGAGTCTTGCCTACGAGCAGTACTTC	CATRSLAYEQYF
TRBJ1-3	TRBV6-5	-	-	TGTGCCAGCAGTTACTTCCAGGGAGGTGGAAACACCATATATTTT	CASSYFQGGGNTIYF
TRBJ2-1	TRBV7-2	TRBD1	-	TGTGCCAGCAGCCCAGCGGGGACAGGGTTTGATGAGCAGTTCTTC	CASSPAGTGFDEQFF
TRBJ2-1	TRBV27	TRBD1	-	TGTGCCAGCAGTTCCGAGGGGGCAGGGGGTTGGAATGAGCAGTTCTTC	CASSSEGAGGWNEQFF
TRBJ2-5	TRBV7-8	-	-	TGTGCCAGCAGCGCAGACAGGAAAGAGACCCAGTACTTC	CASSADRKETQYF
TRBJ1-1	TRBV7-9	-	-	TGTGCCAGCAGCTTAGAAGACAGACTGAACACTGAAGCTTTCTTT	CASSLEDRLNTEAFF
TRBJ1-3	TRBV9	-	-	TGTGCCAGCAGCGTAGATGGCGGACAGTGGACTGGCACCATATATTTT	CASSVDGGQWTGTIYF
TRBJ2-1	TRBV19	TRBD2	-	TGTGCCAGTAGTGTTATAGCGGGCTCCTACAATGAGCAGTTCTTC	CASSVIAGSYNEQFF
TRBJ2-7	TRBV20-1	TRBD2	-	TGCAGTGCTAGTGGTGGACTAGCGGGGACCTACGAGCAGTACTTC	CSASGGLAGTYEQYF
TRBJ2-4	TRBV27	-	-	TGTGCCAGCGTAGGTAAGAGGGCCAGAATAGGGTTAAACATTCAGTACTTC	CASVGKRARIGLNIQYF
TRBJ2-7	TRBV6-2/TRBV6-3	-	-	TGTGCCAGCAGTGCGGACATCTACGAGCAGTACTTC	CASSADIYEQYF
TRBJ2-7	TRBV6-5	TRBD1	-	TGTGCCAGCAGCTCCCTCAGACAGGGCTCCTACGAGCAGTACTTC	CASSSLRQGSYEQYF
TRBJ2-3	TRBV4-3	TRBD2	few	TGCGCCAGCAGCCAAGGGACTAGCGGGAGGATGAAGGCAGATACGCAGTATTTT	CASSQGTSGRMKADTQYF
TRBJ2-5	TRBV5-1	TRBD2	-	TGCGCCAGCAGCCCCCGGACGGGAGGCCAAGAGACCCAGTACTTC	CASSPRTGGQETQYF
TRBJ2-7	TRBV6-1	-	-	TGTGCCAGCAGTGAAACTCCATACTACGAGCAGTACTTC	CASSETPYYEQYF
TRBJ2-7	TRBV7-9	TRBD2	-	TGTGCCAGCAGCAAACGAACTCTAGCGGGAGGGTACGAGCAGTACTTC	CASSKRTLAGGYEQYF
TRBJ1-4	TRBV28	-	-	TGTGCCAGCAGTTCCCACCTCCGGGACATCGAAAAACTGTTTTTT	CASSSHLRDIEKLFF
TRBJ2-7	TRBV15	TRBD1	-	TGTGCCACCAGCACCGGGACAGGGGGCGAGCAGTACTTC	CATSTGTGGEQYF
TRBJ1-6	TRBV27	-	-	TGTGCCAGCAGCATGGGGGGCTATAATTCACCCCTCCACTTT	CASSMGGYNSPLHF
TRBJ2-1	TRBV3-1/TRBV3-2	TRBD1	-	TGTGCCAGCGATGTAACTCGTCTCAACAGGGGCTCCTACAATGAGCAGTTCTTC	CASDVTRLNRGSYNEQFF
TRBJ2-2	TRBV18	-	-	TGTGCCAGCTCTCCGACAGCGAACACCGGGGAGCTGTTTTTT	CASSPTANTGELFF
TRBJ1-6	TRBV21-1	-	-	TGTGCCAGCAGCCAAAGGGGTTCACCCCTCCACTTT	CASSQRGSPLHF
TRBJ2-5	TRBV30	-	once	TGTGCCTGGAGCAGGGGAGGGGGGTACCAAGAGACCCAGTACTTC	CAWSRGGGYQETQYF
TRBJ1-5	TRBV30	-	-	TGTGCCTGGAGACAGGGTAATCAGCCCCAGCATTTT	CAWRQGNQPQHF
TRBJ2-7	TRBV6-5	TRBD1	-	TGTGCCGGACGGACAGGGACCTCCTACGAGCAGTACTTC	CAGRTGTSYEQYF
TRBJ2-7	TRBV5-4	TRBD1	once	TGTGCCAGCAGCTTGGAAGTAGGGGGCGGGGAGCAGTACTTC	CASSLEVGGGEQYF
TRBJ2-1	TRBV27	-	-	TGTGCCAGCAGTGCCCTGAGCGATGAGCAGTTCTTC	CASSALSDEQFF
TRBJ1-6	TRBV6-5	-	-	TGTGCCAGCAGGACAAATTCACCCCTCCACTTT	CASRTNSPLHF
TRBJ2-5	TRBV7-9	-	once	TGTGCCAGCCAAAAGGGAGCCTCCATGTACCAAGAGACCCAGTACTTC	CASQKGASMYQETQYF
TRBJ2-7	TRBV27	-	-	TGTGCCGGAGAAGCGGGCGAATCCTACGAGCAGTACTTC	CAGEAGESYEQYF
TRBJ2-1	TRBV9	-	-	TGTGCCAGCAGCGTGAGAGGAACAAGAGAGGTCAATGAGCAGTTCTTC	CASSVRGTREVNEQFF
TRBJ2-2	TRBV19	-	few	TGTGCCAGCCGAAGGGCAGGGGTTAACACCGGGGAGCTGTTTTTT	CASRRAGVNTGELFF
TRBJ2-7	TRBV6-2/TRBV6-3	-	-	TGTGCCAGCAGTCCCCTGGGGCAGCCAGGCCTCTACGAGCAGTACTTC	CASSPLGQPGLYEQYF
TRBJ2-7	TRBV6-2/TRBV6-3	-	once	TGTGCCAGCAGTTACTGGGGGGAAACGGAGCAGTACTTC	CASSYWGETEQYF
TRBJ2-7	TRBV7-9	-	-	TGTGCCAGCAGCTTATCTTTCGCAGGGGCTCCCGAGCAGTACTTC	CASSLSFAGAPEQYF
TRBJ1-2	TRBV28	-	-	TGTGCCAGCAGTACAACGTCCGCCCCATGGGGCTACACCTTC	CASSTTSAPWGYTF
TRBJ1-2	TRBV11-2	-	-	TGTGCCAGCAGCCTCCGCCCAGGACAGTATGGCTACACCTTC	CASSLRPGQYGYTF
TRBJ2-1	TRBV3-1/TRBV3-2	TRBD2	-	TGTGCCAGCAGCCAAGCCGAAGGACTAGCGGGACACTACAATGAGCAGTTCTTC	CASSQAEGLAGHYNEQFF
TRBJ1-3	TRBV27	TRBD1	-	TGTGCCAGCAGTCCCCGGACAGGGGGGGGAAACACCATATATTTT	CASSPRTGGGNTIYF
TRBJ2-1	TRBV29-1	TRBD2	-	TGCAGCGTTGAAGGCGGTCTAGCGGGAGGTATTGAGCAGTTCTTC	CSVEGGLAGGIEQFF
TRBJ1-1	TRBV27	-	once	TGTGCCAGCAACATCATCGGGGGTGTCACTGAAGCTTTCTTT	CASNIIGGVTEAFF
TRBJ2-7	TRBV30	-	-	TGTGCCTGGAATTCGGTCGGCTACGAGCAGTACTTC	CAWNSVGYEQYF
TRBJ2-3	TRBV2	TRBD1	-	TGTGCCAGCAGGGGACAGGGGGATACGCAGTATTTT	CASRGQGDTQYF
TRBJ1-3	TRBV27	-	-	TGTGCCAGCAGTTTAAGGAGGGCCCCAGGTTCTGGAAACACCATATATTTT	CASSLRRAPGSGNTIYF
TRBJ2-7	TRBV6-2/TRBV6-3	TRBD1	-	TGTGCCAGCAGTTCCCCGGACAGGGGGCTTTACGAGCAGTACTTC	CASSSPDRGLYEQYF